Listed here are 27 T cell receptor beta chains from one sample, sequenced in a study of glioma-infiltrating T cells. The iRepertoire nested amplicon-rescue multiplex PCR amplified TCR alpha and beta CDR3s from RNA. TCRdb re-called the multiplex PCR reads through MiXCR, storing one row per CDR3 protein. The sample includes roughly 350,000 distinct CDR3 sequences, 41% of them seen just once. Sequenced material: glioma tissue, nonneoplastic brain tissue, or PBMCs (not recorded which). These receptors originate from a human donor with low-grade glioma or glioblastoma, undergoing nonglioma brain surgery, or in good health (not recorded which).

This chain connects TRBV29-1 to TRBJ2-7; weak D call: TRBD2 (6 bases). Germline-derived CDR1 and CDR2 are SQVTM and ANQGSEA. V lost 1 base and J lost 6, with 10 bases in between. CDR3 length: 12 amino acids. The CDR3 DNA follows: TGCAGCGTTGAAGGCTTGGGAGGCGAGCAGTACTTC. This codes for CSVEGLGGEQYF.

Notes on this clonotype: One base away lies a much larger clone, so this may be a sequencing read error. The CDR3 here is CASSSLEQGPHGAQYF. The CDR3 DNA reads as TGTGCCAGCAGTTCGTTAGAACAGGGGCCGCATGGGGCCCAGTACTTC. The rearrangement links TRBV6-9 to TRBJ2-5; TRBD1 aligns across 7 bases. The length of the CDR3 is 16 residues. V shed 4 bases, J shed 9 bases, and the junction held 17 bases outside the gene matches. From germline, CDR1 is MNHGY and CDR2 SVAAGI.

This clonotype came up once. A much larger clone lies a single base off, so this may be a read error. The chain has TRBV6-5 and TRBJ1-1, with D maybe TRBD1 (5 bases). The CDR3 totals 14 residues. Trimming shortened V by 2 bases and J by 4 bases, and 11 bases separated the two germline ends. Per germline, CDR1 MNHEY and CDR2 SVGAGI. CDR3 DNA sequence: TGTGCCAGCAGTTACACCAGGGAGAGCACTGAAGCTTTCTTT. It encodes CASSYTRESTEAFF.

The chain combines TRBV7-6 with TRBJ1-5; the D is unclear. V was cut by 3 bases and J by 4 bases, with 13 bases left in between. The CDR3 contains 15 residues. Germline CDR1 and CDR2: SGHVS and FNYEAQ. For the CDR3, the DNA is TGTGCCAGCAGCTTTACGGACCGGGAAAATCAGCCCCAGCATTTT. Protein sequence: CASSFTDRENQPQHF.

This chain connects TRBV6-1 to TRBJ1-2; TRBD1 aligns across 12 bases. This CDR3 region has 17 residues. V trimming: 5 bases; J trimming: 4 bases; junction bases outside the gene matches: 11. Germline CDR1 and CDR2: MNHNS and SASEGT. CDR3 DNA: TGTGCCAGCAGTCTATCGCATGGGACAGGGGGCCCCTATGGCTACACCTTC. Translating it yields CASSLSHGTGGPYGYTF.

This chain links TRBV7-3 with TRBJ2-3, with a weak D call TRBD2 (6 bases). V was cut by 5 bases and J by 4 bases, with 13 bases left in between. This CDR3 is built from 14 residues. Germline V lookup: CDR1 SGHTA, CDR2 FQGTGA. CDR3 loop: CASSQEGLSDTQYF. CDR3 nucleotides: TGTGCCAGCAGCCAAGAGGGACTTTCAGATACGCAGTATTTT.

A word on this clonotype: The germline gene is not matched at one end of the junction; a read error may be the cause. The DNA for the CDR3 is TGTGCCAGCAGATATTGGACTAGCGGAGACAACAATGAGCAGTTCTTC. Its translation: CASRYWTSGDNNEQFF. V and J are TRBV6-9 and TRBJ2-1, with TRBD2 identical over 10 bases. CDR1 is MNHGY, CDR2 SVAAGI, per germline. The CDR3 contains 16 residues.

This chain's CDR3 is CASSLVGQVYEQYF. DNA for the CDR3: TGTGCCAGCAGCTTGGTTGGACAGGTCTACGAGCAGTACTTC. This chain uses TRBV7-2 with TRBJ2-7, with 7 bases lining up with TRBD1. Unmatched junction bases numbered 5, after V lost 3 bases and J lost 3 bases. CDR3 size: 14 residues. CDR1 is SGHTA and CDR2 is FQGNSA in the germline V gene.

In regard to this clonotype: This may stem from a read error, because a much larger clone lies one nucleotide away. The CDR3 spells CASSYLWSGYEQYF. In DNA form, the CDR3 reads TGTGCCAGCAGTTATCTCTGGTCCGGCTACGAGCAGTACTTC. The chain employs TRBV6-6 and TRBJ2-7; D is unclear. This CDR3 spans 14 amino acids. Trimming shortened V by 3 bases and J by 3 bases, and 12 bases separated the two germline ends. The V gene's germline CDR1 is MNHNY and CDR2 SVGAGI (reference sequence).

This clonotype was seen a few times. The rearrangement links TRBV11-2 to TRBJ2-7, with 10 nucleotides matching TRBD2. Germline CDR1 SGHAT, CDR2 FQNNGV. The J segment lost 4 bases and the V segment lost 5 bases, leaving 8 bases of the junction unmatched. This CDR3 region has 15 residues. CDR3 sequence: CASSIYSSGSYEQYF. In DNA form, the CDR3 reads TGTGCCAGCAGCATTTACTCTAGCGGGAGTTACGAGCAGTACTTC.

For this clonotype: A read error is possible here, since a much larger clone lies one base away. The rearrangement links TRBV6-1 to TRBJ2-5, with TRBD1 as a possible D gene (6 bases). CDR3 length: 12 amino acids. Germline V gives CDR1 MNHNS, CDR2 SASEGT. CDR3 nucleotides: TGTGCCGGCAGTCATGCGCCGGGACACGAGTACTTC. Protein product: CAGSHAPGHEYF.

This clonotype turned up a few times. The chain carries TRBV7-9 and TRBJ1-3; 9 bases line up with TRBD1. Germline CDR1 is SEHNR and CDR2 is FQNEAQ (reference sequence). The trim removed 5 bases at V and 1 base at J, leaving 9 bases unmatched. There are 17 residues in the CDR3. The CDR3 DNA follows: TGTGCCAGCAGCATACATACAGGGGGCGGTTCTGGAAACACCATATATTTT. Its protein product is CASSIHTGGGSGNTIYF. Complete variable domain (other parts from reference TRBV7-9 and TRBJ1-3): DTGVSQNPRHKITKRGQNVTFRCDPISEHNRLYWYRQTLGQGPEFLTYFQNEAQLEKSRLLSDRFSAERPKGSFSTLEIQRTEQGDSAMYLCASSIHTGGGSGNTIYFGEGSWLTVV.

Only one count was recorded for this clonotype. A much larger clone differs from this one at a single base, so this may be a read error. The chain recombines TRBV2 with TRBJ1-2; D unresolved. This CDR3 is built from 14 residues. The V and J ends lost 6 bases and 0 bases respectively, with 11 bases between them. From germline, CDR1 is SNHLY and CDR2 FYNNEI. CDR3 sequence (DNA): TGTGCCAGCAGATACATACTTTCTAACTATGGCTACACCTTC. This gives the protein CASRYILSNYGYTF.

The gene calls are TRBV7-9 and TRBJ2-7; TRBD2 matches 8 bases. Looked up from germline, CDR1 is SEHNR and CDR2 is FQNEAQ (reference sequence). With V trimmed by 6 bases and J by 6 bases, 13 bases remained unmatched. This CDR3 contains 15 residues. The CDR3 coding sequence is TGTGCCAGCAGTTTCCTAACCGGAGGGACTAGCGAGCAGTACTTC. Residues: CASSFLTGGTSEQYF.

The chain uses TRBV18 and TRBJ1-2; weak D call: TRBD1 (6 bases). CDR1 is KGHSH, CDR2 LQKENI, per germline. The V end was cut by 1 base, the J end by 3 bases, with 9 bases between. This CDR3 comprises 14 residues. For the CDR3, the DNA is TGTGCCAGCTCACCACGAGCAGGGGACTATGGCTACACCTTC. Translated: CASSPRAGDYGYTF.

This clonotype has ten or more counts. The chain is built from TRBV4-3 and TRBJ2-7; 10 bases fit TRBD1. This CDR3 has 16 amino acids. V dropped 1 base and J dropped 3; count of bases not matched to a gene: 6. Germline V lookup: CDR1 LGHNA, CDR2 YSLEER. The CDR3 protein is CASSQGWGTGDYEQYF. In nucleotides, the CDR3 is TGCGCCAGCAGCCAAGGCTGGGGGACAGGGGACTACGAGCAGTACTTC.

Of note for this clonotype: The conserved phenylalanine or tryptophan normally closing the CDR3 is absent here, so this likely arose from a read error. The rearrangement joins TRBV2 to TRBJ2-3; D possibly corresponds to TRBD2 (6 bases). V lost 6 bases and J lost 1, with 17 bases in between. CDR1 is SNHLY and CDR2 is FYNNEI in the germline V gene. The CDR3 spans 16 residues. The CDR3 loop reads CASSISSERRTDTQYS. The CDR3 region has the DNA TGTGCCAGCAGCATTTCTAGCGAGAGGCGCACAGATACGCAGTATTCT.

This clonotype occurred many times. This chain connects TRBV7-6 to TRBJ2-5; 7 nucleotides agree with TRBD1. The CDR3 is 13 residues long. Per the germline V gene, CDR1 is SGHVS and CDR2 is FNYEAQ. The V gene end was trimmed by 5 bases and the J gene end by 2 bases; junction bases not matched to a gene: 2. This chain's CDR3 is CASSLGQQETQYF. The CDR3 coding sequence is TGTGCCAGCAGCCTGGGACAGCAAGAGACCCAGTACTTC.

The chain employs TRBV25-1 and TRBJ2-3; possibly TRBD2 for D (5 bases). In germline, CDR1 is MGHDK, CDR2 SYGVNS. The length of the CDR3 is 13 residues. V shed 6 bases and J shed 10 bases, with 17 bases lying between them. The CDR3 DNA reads TGTGCCAGCAGCCGGGGAGAAGGAGTGGCGCAGTATTTT. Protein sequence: CASSRGEGVAQYF.

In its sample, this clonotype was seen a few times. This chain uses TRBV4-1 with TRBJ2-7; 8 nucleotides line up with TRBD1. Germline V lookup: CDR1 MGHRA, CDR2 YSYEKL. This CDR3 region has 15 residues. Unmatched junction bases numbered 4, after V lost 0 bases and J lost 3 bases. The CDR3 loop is CASSQDGGQGYEQYF. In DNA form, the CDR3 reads TGCGCCAGCAGCCAAGATGGAGGACAGGGCTACGAGCAGTACTTC.

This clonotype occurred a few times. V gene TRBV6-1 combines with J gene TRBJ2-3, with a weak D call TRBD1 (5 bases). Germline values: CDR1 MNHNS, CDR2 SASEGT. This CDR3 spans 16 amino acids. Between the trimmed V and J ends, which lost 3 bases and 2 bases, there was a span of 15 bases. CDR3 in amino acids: CASSDSTKGNTDTQYF. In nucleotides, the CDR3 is TGTGCCAGCAGTGACAGTACTAAGGGGAACACAGATACGCAGTATTTT.

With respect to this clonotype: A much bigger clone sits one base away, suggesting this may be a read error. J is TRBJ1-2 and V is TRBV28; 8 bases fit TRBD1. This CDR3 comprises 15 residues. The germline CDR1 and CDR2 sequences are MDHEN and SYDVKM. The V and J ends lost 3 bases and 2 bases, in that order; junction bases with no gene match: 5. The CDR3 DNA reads TGTGCCAGCAGTTTTGGGACAGGACAAAACTATGGCTACACCTTC. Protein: CASSFGTGQNYGYTF.

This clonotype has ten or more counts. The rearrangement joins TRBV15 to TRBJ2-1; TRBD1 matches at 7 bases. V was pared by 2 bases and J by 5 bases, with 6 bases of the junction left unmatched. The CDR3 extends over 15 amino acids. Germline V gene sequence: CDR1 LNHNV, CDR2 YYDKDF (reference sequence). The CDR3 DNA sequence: TGTGCCACCAGCAGACGAGGGGGCCGGAACAATGAGCAGTTCTTC. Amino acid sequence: CATSRRGGRNNEQFF.

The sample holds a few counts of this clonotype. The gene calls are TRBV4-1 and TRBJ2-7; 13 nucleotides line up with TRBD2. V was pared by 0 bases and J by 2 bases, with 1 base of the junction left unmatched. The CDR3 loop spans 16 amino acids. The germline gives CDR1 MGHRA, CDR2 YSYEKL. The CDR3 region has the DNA TGCGCCAGCAGCCAAGAGGGACTAGCGGGGACCTACGAGCAGTACTTC. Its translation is CASSQEGLAGTYEQYF.

The CDR3 region is CASLTMRQEDNYGYTF. The CDR3 DNA reads TGTGCCAGCTTAACTATGAGACAGGAGGACAACTATGGCTACACCTTC. The J gene is TRBJ1-2, the V gene TRBV28, with D tentatively TRBD1 (6 bases). This CDR3 contains 16 residues. V lost 8 bases and J lost 2, with 21 bases in between. Per germline, CDR1 MDHEN and CDR2 SYDVKM.

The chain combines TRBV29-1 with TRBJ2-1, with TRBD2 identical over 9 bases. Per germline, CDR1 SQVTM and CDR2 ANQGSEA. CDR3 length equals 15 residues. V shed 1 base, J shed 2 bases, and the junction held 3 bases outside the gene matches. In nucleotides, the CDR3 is TGCAGCGTTGAAGGAGCGGGAGGAGCCTACAATGAGCAGTTCTTC. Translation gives CSVEGAGGAYNEQFF.

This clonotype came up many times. The CDR3 reads CASSSTDNQPQHF. CDR3 nucleotides: TGTGCCAGCAGTTCAACAGACAATCAGCCCCAGCATTTT. V is TRBV27 and J is TRBJ1-5; D gene ambiguous. The CDR3 has 13 residues. V lost 4 bases to trimming and J lost 3 bases, with 7 bases between them. CDR1 is MNHEY and CDR2 is SMNVEV in the germline V gene (reference sequence).